These 3 T cell receptor beta chains originate from one sample sequenced in a study of PD-1 blockade in classical Hodgkin lymphoma. The time point is: cycle 4 day 1 (C4D1), after five to seven weeks of nivolumab. After autologous stem cell transplantation all patients relapsed, and prior brentuximab vedotin exposure differed between cohorts. Profiling relied on immunoSEQ multiplex PCR, and the TCRdb table lists in-frame clones only, not all of them. The sample yields about 39,000 clones, about three quarters seen once. The sample in question was peripheral blood mononuclear cells (PBMCs), obtained before the fourth cycle of nivolumab. The receptors here all came from a human donor with classical Hodgkin lymphoma.

The rearrangement uses TRBV5-4 and TRBJ2-5, with D uncertain. CDR1 and CDR2 (germline): SGHNT, YYREEE (reference sequence). V was cut by 0 bases and J by 5 bases, with 11 bases left in between. The CDR3 covers 14 residues. The CDR3 DNA is TGTGCCAGCAGCTTGGCGCGCGGATCCGAGACCCAGTACTTC. Encoded protein: CASSLARGSETQYF.

The J gene is TRBJ1-2, the V gene TRBV7-9; D is unclear. The V gene's germline CDR1 is SEHNR and CDR2 FQNEAQ (reference sequence). The CDR3 sequence is 14 residues long. The germline V and J ends were trimmed by 4 bases and 3 bases, with 12 bases remaining between them. The CDR3 here is CASSYGGRDYGYTF. In nucleotides, the CDR3 is TGTGCCAGCAGCTATGGAGGGAGGGACTATGGCTACACCTTC.

V and J are TRBV5-4 and TRBJ2-5; D is possibly TRBD1 or TRBD2 (5 bases each). The CDR3 consists of 13 residues. V shed 0 bases and J shed 5 bases, with 8 bases lying between them. The germline CDR1 and CDR2 sequences are SGHNT and YYREEE (reference sequence). The CDR3 is CASSLVGGETQYF. CDR3 nucleotide sequence: TGTGCCAGCAGCTTGGTTGGGGGTGAGACCCAGTACTTC.